Following are 16 T cell receptor beta chains from one sample sequenced in a study of blood T cell repertoires in COVID-19. The table came from immunoSEQ multiplex PCR; TCRdb's copy has only in-frame clones and leaves some out. The sample holds 210,000 or so clones, around 80% seen once. Sample: peripheral blood. The receptors stem from a woman aged 40 to 50 with acute or convalescent COVID-19.

The J gene is TRBJ2-7, the V gene TRBV18; TRBD1 is a possible D gene (6 bases). Per germline, CDR1 KGHSH and CDR2 LQKENI. This CDR3 has 15 residues. Trimming removed 2 bases at V and 2 bases at J, with 13 bases between. CDR3 region: CASSPNMQGTYEQYF. For the CDR3, the DNA is TGTGCCAGCTCACCAAACATGCAGGGGACCTACGAGCAGTACTTC.

The chain couples TRBV5-1 to TRBJ2-7; D possibly corresponds to TRBD2 (7 bases). The CDR3 extends over 17 amino acids. Trimming stripped 0 bases from V and 0 bases from J, with 16 bases between. Germline V lookup: CDR1 SGHRS, CDR2 YFSETQ. CDR3 protein: CASSLALEGGASYEQYF. The CDR3 coding sequence is TGCGCCAGCAGCTTGGCTTTGGAGGGGGGGGCCTCCTACGAGCAGTACTTC.

There are a few counts of this clone. V is TRBV27 and J is TRBJ2-5; TRBD1 agrees at 7 bases. This CDR3 comprises 15 residues. V was clipped by 2 bases and J by 2 bases; unmatched bases: 5. Germline V gene lookup returns CDR1 MNHEY and CDR2 SMNVEV (reference sequence). The CDR3 sequence is CASSLNRGKQETQYF. The CDR3 DNA reads as TGTGCCAGCAGTTTAAACAGGGGAAAACAAGAGACCCAGTACTTC.

This clone was observed a handful of times. The chain is built from TRBV7-2 and TRBJ1-1, with a weak D call TRBD1 (6 bases). CDR3 length: 13 amino acids. Germline V gene lookup returns CDR1 SGHTA and CDR2 FQGNSA. V lost 5 bases and J lost 7, with 14 bases in between. CDR3 in amino acids: CASSRRQAGEAFF. The DNA for the CDR3 is TGTGCCAGCAGCCGACGACAGGCCGGTGAAGCTTTCTTT.

The rearrangement links TRBV24-1 to TRBJ1-2, with D tentatively TRBD1 (6 bases). The V gene's germline CDR1 is KGHDR and CDR2 SFDVKD. The CDR3 has 11 residues. V was shortened by 5 bases and J by 8 bases, with 8 bases between the two germline ends. CDR3 DNA sequence: TGTGCCACCAGTGTAGGGGGAGGCTACACCTTC. Translated: CATSVGGGYTF.

The chain carries TRBV19 and TRBJ1-4; no clear D gene. The CDR3 sequence is 14 residues long. The V and J ends lost 2 bases and 5 bases respectively, with 9 bases between them. Germline-derived CDR1 and CDR2 are LNHDA and SQIVND (reference sequence). The DNA for the CDR3 is TGTGCCAGTAGTATAAGAGGCGACAATGAAAAACTGTTTTTT. It yields the protein CASSIRGDNEKLFF.

This clone was picked up one time. The CDR3 sequence is CASSVKTGTGIPYEQYF. The CDR3, as DNA: TGTGCCAGCAGCGTCAAGACCGGGACAGGGATACCCTACGAGCAGTACTTC. The genes are TRBV9 and TRBJ2-7; 9 bases line up with TRBD1. This CDR3 region has 17 residues. Germline loops: CDR1 SGDLS, CDR2 YYNGEE. V dropped 2 bases and J dropped 2; count of bases not matched to a gene: 11.

V is TRBV12-3 or TRBV12-4 and J is TRBJ2-7, with D perhaps TRBD2 (6 bases). The V end was cut by 6 bases, the J end by 4 bases, with 13 bases between. The CDR3 totals 13 residues. The CDR3 protein is CASRTGLVYEQYF. Here the CDR3 DNA reads TGTGCCAGCAGGACGGGACTCGTGTACGAGCAGTACTTC.

V and J are TRBV3-1 (or the pseudogene TRBV3-2) and TRBJ2-3, with D possibly matching TRBD2 (5 bases). This CDR3 is 16 amino acids long. From germline, CDR1 is LGHDT and CDR2 YNNKEL (reference sequence). Trimming shortened V by 3 bases and J by 2 bases, and 15 bases separated the two germline ends. The CDR3: CASSHLIRGNTDTQYF. Written as DNA, the CDR3 is TGTGCCAGCAGCCACTTAATACGGGGAAACACAGATACGCAGTATTTT.

The rearrangement uses TRBV5-1 and TRBJ2-7, with 8 bases lining up with TRBD2. V dropped 2 bases and J dropped 2; count of bases not matched to a gene: 3. CDR3 length equals 14 residues. Germline CDR1 is SGHRS and CDR2 is YFSETQ. The CDR3 bases are TGCGCCAGCAGCTTCGGGGGGGAGACCTACGAGCAGTACTTC. This gives the protein CASSFGGETYEQYF. Drawing the rest from reference TRBV5-1 and TRBJ2-7, the complete variable domain is KAGVTQTPRYLIKTRGQQVTLSCSPISGHRSVSWYQQTPGQGLQFLFEYFSETQRNKGNFPGRFSGRQFSNSRSEMNVSTLELGDSALYLCASSFGGETYEQYFGPGTRLTVT.

V gene TRBV7-9 combines with J gene TRBJ2-2; 10 bases match TRBD2. CDR3 length equals 17 residues. Germline lookup yields CDR1 SEHNR and CDR2 FQNEAQ (reference sequence). J was trimmed by 4 bases and V by 3 bases; bases with no gene match: 8. The DNA for the CDR3 is TGTGCCAGCAGCTTTTCGCCGGGACTAGCGCCCACCGGGGAGCTGTTTTTT. This gives the protein CASSFSPGLAPTGELFF.

This clone appeared a few times. CDR3 in amino acids: CASRRPGGGSYEQYF. CDR3 DNA sequence: TGTGCCAGCAGACGTCCTGGCGGGGGGTCCTACGAGCAGTACTTC. The chain has TRBV2 and TRBJ2-7; TRBD2 matches at 8 bases. V trimming: 6 bases; J trimming: 1 base; junction bases outside the gene matches: 8. The CDR3 consists of 15 residues. Germline V gene data show CDR1 as SNHLY and CDR2 as FYNNEI.

This clone was observed a few times. CDR3 loop: CASSPQGHGANVLTF. The DNA of the CDR3 is TGTGCCAGCTCACCGCAGGGACATGGGGCCAACGTCCTGACTTTC. This chain uses TRBV18 with TRBJ2-6; a weak D match, TRBD1 (6 bases). From germline, CDR1 is KGHSH and CDR2 LQKENI. V shed 3 bases and J shed 3 bases, with 9 bases lying between them. This CDR3 is 15 amino acids long.

The rearrangement links TRBV10-2 to TRBJ2-7; 13 bases map to TRBD2. The germline V gene encodes CDR1 WSHSY and CDR2 SAAADI. Trimming at V came to 6 bases and at J to 3 bases, leaving 2 bases not matched to a gene. The CDR3 sequence is 14 residues long. CDR3 loop: CASRGTSGDYEQYF. The CDR3 nucleotides read TGCGCCAGCAGGGGGACTAGCGGGGACTACGAGCAGTACTTC.

The rearrangement joins TRBV29-1 to TRBJ1-1; no definite D call. The ends were cut back, 2 bases at V and 5 bases at J, with 12 bases in the middle. The CDR3 is 13 residues long. CDR1 is SQVTM and CDR2 is ANQGSEA in the germline V gene. CDR3 protein: CSVELGLKTEAFF. Here the CDR3 DNA reads TGCAGCGTTGAATTGGGCCTCAAGACTGAAGCTTTCTTT.

The chain combines TRBV10-2 with TRBJ1-4, with D possibly matching TRBD1 (5 bases). Germline V CDR1 and CDR2: WSHSY, SAAADI. V dropped 4 bases and J dropped 6 bases, with 9 bases sitting between them. This CDR3 is built from 13 residues. The CDR3 here is CASSGGDDEKLFF. Written as DNA, the CDR3 is TGCGCCAGCAGTGGGGGGGACGATGAAAAACTGTTTTTT.